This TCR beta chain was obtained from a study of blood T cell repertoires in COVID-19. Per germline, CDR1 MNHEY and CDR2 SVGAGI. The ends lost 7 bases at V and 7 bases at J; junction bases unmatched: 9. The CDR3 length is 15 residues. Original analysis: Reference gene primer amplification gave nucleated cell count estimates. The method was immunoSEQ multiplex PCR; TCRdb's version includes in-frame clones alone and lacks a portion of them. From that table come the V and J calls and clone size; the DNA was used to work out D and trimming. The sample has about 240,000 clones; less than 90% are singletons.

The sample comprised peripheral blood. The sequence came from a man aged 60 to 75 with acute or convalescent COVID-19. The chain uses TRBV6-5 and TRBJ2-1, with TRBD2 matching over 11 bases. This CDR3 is CASTKPRLAGNEQFF. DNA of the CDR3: TGTGCCAGCACCAAACCGCGACTAGCGGGAAATGAGCAGTTCTTC.